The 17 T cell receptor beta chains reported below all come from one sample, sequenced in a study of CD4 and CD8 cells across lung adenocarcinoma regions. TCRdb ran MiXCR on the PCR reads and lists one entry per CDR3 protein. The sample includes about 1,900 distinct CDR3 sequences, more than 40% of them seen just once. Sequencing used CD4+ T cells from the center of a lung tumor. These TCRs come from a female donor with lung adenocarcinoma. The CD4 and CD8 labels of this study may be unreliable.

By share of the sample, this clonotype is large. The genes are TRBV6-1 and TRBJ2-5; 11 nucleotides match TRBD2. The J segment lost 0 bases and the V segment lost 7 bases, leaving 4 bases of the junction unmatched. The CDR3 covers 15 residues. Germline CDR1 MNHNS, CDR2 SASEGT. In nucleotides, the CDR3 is TGTGCCAGCAAGCGACTAGCGGGATACCAAGAGACCCAGTACTTC. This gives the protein CASKRLAGYQETQYF.

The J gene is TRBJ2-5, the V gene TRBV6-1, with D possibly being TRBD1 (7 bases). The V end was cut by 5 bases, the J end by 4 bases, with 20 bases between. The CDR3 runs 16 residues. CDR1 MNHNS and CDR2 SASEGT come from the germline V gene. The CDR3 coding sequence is TGTGCCAGCAGTCTGGGAGGTAGGGGGCATTCAGAGACCCAGTACTTC. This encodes CASSLGGRGHSETQYF.

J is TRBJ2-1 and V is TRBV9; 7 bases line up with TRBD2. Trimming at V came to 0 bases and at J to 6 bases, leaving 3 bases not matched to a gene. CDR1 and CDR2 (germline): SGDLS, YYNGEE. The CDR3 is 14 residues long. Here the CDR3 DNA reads TGTGCCAGCAGCGTAGCGGGAGGCATCAATGAGCAGTTCTTC. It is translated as CASSVAGGINEQFF.

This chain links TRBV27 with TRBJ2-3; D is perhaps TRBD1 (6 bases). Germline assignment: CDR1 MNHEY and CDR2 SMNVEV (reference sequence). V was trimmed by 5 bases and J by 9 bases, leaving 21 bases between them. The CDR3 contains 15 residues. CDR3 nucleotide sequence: TGTGCCAGCAGTCCGAGAGGGGGATTCAAAGACACGCAGTATTTT. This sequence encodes CASSPRGGFKDTQYF.

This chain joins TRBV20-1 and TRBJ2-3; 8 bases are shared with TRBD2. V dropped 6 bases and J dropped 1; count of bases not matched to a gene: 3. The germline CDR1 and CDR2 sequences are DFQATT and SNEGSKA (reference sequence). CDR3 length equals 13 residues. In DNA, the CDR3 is TGCAGTGCCGGGGGGGTGGGCACAGATACGCAGTATTTT. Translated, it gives CSAGGVGTDTQYF.

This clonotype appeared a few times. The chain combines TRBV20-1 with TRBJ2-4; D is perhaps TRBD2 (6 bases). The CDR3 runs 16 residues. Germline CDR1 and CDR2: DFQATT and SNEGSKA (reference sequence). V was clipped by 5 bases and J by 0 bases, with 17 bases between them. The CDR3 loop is CSAWTTGSLAKNIQYF. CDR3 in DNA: TGCAGTGCTTGGACTACCGGGTCCTTAGCCAAAAACATTCAGTACTTC.

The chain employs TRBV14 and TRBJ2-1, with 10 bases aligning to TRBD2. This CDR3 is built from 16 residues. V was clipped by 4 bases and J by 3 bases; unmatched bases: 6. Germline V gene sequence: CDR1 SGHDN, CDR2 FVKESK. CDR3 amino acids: CASSPGRTSGYNEQFF. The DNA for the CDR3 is TGTGCCAGCAGCCCCGGGCGGACTAGCGGCTACAATGAGCAGTTCTTC.

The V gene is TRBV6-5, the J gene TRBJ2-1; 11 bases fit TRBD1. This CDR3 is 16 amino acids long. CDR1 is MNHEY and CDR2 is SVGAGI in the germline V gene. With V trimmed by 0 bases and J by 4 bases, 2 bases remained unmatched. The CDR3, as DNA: TGTGCCAGCAGTTACTCCCGGGACAGGGGGTACAATGAGCAGTTCTTC. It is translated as CASSYSRDRGYNEQFF.

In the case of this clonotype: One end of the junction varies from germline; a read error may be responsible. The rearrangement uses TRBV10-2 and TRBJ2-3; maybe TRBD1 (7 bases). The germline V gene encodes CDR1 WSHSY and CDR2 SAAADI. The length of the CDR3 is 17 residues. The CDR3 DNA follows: TGCGCCTGTAATGCAAGACTAGGGGGCAGTCGGCCAGAGACCCAGTATTTC. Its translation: CACNARLGGSRPETQYF.

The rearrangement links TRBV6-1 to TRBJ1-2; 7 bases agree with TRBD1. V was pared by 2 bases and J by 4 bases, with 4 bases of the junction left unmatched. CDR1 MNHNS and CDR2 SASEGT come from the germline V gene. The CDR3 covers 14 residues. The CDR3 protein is CASSELRGPYGYTF. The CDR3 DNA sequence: TGTGCCAGCAGTGAACTGAGGGGGCCCTATGGCTACACCTTC.

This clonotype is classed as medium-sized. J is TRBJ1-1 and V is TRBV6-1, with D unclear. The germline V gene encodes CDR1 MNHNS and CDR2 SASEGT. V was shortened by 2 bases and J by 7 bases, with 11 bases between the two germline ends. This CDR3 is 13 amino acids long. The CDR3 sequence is CASSEKMDFEAFF. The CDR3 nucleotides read TGTGCCAGCAGTGAAAAGATGGACTTTGAAGCTTTCTTT.

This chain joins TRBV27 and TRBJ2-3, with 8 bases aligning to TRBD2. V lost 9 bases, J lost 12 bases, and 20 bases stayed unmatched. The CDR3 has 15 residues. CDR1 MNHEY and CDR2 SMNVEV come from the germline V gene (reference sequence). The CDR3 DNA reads TGTGCCAGGGGGCTGGCGGGGGGCGTCAAAGAGACCCAGTATTTT. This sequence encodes CARGLAGGVKETQYF.

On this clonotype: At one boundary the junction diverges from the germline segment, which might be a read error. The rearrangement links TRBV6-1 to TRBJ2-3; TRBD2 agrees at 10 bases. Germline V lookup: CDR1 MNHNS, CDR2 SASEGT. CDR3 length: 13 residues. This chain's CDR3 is CGSGGGDQDTQYF. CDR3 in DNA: TGTGGCAGCGGGGGGGGCGACCAAGATACGCAGTATTTT.

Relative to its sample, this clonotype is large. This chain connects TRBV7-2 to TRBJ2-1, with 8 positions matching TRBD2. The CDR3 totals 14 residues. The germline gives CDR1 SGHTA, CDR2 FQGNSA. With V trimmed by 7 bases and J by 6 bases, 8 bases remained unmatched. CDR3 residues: CASNQAGVGNEQFF. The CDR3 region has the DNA TGTGCCAGCAACCAAGCGGGAGTGGGCAATGAGCAGTTCTTC.

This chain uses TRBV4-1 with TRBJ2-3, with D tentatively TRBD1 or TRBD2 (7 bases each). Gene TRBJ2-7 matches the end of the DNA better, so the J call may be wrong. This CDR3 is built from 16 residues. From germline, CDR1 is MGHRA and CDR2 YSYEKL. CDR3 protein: CASGGLGGGGKDTQYF. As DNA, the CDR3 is TGCGCCAGCGGGGGGCTAGGGGGAGGGGGCAAAGATACGCAGTACTTC.

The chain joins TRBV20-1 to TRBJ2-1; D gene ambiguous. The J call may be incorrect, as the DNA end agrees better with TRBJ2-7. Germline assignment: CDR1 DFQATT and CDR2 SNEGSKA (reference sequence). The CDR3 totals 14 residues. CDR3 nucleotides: TGCAGTGCTAGAGATCAACCACTTGCCTACGAGCAGTACTTC. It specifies CSARDQPLAYEQYF.

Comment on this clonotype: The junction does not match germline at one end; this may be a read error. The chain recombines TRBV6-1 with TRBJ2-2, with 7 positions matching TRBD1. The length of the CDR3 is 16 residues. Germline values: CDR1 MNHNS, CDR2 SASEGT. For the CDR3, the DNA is TGTGCCAGCAGACAAGGACAGGCTCCGAGCACCGGGAAGCTGTTTTTT. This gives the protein CASRQGQAPSTGKLFF.